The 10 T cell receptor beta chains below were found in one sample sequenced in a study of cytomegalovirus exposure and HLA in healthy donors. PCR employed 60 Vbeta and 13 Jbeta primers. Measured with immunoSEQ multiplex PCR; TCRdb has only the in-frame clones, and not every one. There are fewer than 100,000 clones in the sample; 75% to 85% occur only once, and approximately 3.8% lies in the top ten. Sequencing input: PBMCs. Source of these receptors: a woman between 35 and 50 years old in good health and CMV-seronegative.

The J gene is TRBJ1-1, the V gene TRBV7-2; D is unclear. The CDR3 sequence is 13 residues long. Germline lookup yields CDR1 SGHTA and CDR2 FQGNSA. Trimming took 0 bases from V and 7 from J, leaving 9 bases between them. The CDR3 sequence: CASSLAPELEAFF. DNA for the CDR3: TGTGCCAGCAGCTTAGCTCCCGAACTTGAAGCTTTCTTT.

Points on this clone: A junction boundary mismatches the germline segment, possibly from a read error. The CDR3 loop is CASSLWGGMNSEAFF. In DNA, the CDR3 is TGTGCCAGCAGTTTATGGGGAGGAATGAACTCTGAAGCTTTCTTT. The chain employs TRBV27 and TRBJ1-1; D unresolved. The CDR3 consists of 15 residues. CDR1 and CDR2 from the germline V gene are MNHEY and SMNVEV (reference sequence).

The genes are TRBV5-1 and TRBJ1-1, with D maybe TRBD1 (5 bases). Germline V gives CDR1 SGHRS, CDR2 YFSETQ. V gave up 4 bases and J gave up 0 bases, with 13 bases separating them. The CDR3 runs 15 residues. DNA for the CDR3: TGCGCCAGCAGCACGATCTCAGGGATGAACACTGAAGCTTTCTTT. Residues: CASSTISGMNTEAFF.

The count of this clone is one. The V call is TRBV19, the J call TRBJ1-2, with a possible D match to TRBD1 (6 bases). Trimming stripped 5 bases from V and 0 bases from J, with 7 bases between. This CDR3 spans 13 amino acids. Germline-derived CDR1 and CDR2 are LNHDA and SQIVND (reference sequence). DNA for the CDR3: TGTGCCAGTAGTGAGGGGGCTAACTATGGCTACACCTTC. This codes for CASSEGANYGYTF.

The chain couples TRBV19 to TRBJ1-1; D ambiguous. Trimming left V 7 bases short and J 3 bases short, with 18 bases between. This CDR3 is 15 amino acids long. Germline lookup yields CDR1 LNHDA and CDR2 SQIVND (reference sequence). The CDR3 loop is CASIRAPGRDTEAFF. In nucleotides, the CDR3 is TGTGCCAGTATAAGGGCCCCTGGGCGGGACACTGAAGCTTTCTTT.

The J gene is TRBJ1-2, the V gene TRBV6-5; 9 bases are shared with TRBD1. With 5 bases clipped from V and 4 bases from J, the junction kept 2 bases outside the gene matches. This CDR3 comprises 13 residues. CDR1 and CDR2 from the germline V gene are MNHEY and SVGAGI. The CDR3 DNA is TGTGCCAGCAGTCCGACAGGGGGCTATGGCTACACCTTC. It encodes CASSPTGGYGYTF.

This chain's CDR3 is CASSLQGAGNTIYF. The CDR3 coding sequence is TGTGCCAGCAGCCTACAGGGTGCTGGAAACACCATATATTTT. This chain links TRBV7-6 with TRBJ1-3; possible D gene TRBD1, 6 bases. The CDR3 contains 14 residues. The V end was cut by 5 bases, the J end by 2 bases, with 10 bases between. Germline assignment: CDR1 SGHVS and CDR2 FNYEAQ.

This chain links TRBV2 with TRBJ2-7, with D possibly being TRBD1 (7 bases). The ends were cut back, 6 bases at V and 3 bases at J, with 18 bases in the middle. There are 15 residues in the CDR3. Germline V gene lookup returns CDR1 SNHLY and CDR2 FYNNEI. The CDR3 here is CASRNAGQFNYEQYF. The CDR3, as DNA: TGTGCCAGCAGAAATGCGGGACAGTTTAACTACGAGCAGTACTTC.

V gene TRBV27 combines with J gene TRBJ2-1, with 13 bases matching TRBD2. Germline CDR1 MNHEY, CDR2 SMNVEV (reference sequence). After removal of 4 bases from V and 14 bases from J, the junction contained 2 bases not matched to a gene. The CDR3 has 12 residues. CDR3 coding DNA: TGTGCCAGCAGTTCGGGACTAGCGGGGAAGTTCTTC. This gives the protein CASSSGLAGKFF.

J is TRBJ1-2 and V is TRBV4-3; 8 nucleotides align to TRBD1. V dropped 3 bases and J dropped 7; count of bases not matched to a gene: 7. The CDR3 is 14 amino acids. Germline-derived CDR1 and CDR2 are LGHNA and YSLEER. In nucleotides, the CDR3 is TGCGCCAGCAGCCAGCCAGGGGGCGTCTGTGGCTACACCTTC. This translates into CASSQPGGVCGYTF.